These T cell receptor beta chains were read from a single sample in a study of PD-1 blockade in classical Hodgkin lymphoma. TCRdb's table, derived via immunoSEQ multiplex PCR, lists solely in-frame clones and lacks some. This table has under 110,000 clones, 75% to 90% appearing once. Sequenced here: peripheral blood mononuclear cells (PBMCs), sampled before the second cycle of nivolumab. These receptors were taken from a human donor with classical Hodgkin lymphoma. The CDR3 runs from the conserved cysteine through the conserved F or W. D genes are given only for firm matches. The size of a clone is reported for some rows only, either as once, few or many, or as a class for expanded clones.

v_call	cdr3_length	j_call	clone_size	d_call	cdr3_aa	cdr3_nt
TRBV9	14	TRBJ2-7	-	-	CASSVEGQAYEQYF	TGTGCCAGCAGCGTAGAAGGGCAGGCCTACGAGCAGTACTTC
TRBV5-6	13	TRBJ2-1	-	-	CASSFGGGDEQFF	TGTGCCAGCAGCTTTGGGGGTGGGGATGAGCAGTTCTTC
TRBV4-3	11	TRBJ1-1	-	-	CASSPGLGAFF	TGCGCCAGCAGCCCAGGGCTAGGAGCTTTCTTT
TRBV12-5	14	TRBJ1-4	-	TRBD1	CASGPGQGDEKLFF	TGTGCTAGTGGGCCTGGGCAGGGGGATGAAAAACTGTTTTTT
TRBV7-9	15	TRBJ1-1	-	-	CASSGGPAGNTEAFF	TGTGCCAGCAGCGGTGGGCCGGCGGGGAACACTGAAGCTTTCTTT
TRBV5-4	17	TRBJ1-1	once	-	CASSSGFGGPMDTEAFF	TGTGCCAGCAGCTCGGGGTTCGGGGGTCCCATGGACACTGAAGCTTTCTTT
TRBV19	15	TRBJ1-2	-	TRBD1	CASSIGQGTSYGYTF	TGTGCCAGTAGTATCGGACAGGGGACCTCCTATGGCTACACCTTC
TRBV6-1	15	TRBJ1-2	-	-	CASSDGLGGILGYTF	TGTGCCAGCAGTGATGGTTTAGGGGGGATACTCGGCTACACCTTC
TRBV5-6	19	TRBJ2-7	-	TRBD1	CASSLGIYQDWTGRYEQYF	TGTGCCAGCAGCTTGGGGATATACCAGGACTGGACAGGGAGGTACGAGCAGTACTTC
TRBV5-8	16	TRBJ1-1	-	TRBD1	CASSLYFLYRGPWAFF	TGTGCCAGCAGCTTGTATTTTTTGTACAGGGGGCCATGGGCTTTCTTT
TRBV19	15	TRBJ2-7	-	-	CASSISSAAAYEQYF	TGTGCCAGTAGTATCTCTAGTGCCGCTGCCTACGAGCAGTACTTC
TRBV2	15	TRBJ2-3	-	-	CASSVGRGHTDTQYF	TGTGCCAGCAGTGTGGGGCGGGGCCACACAGATACGCAGTATTTT
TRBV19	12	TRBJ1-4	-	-	CASSGGSEKLFF	TGTGCCAGTAGTGGTGGATCCGAAAAACTGTTTTTT